One sample yielded the 3 T cell receptor beta chains listed below, sequenced in a study of vaccination effects on CD4 cells after COVID-19. TCRdb keeps only in-frame clones here, not all; method: immunoSEQ multiplex PCR. The data show tens of thousands of clones, roughly 80% seen once. Sequencing followed a ViraFEST assay step that expanded antigen-specific CD4+ T cells with viral peptide pools. At the end of less than 12 days of culture, CD4+ T cells were isolated. The healthy vaccine recipients, who had no prior SARS-CoV-2 infection, showed negative nucleocapsid antibodies. The antigens of these receptors remain unknown. The input for sequencing was CD4+ T cells from PBMCs cultured with HCoV-NL63 spike peptides, taken before COVID-19 vaccination. All receptors come from a human donor who received a COVID-19 vaccine.

The chain joins TRBV28 to TRBJ1-3; maybe TRBD1 (5 bases). This CDR3 has 15 residues. V shed 2 bases and J shed 7 bases, with 15 bases lying between them. Germline-derived CDR1 and CDR2 are MDHEN and SYDVKM. The CDR3 is CASSLTGTLGNTIYF. DNA of the CDR3: TGTGCCAGCAGTTTAACGGGGACCCTCGGGAACACCATATATTTT. Complete variable domain (other parts from reference TRBV28 and TRBJ1-3): DVKVTQSSRYLVKRTGEKVFLECVQDMDHENMFWYRQDPGLGLRLIYFSYDVKMKEKGDIPEGYSVSREKKERFSLILESASTNQTSMYLCASSLTGTLGNTIYFGEGSWLTVV.

The J gene is TRBJ1-3, the V gene TRBV10-3; unclear D gene. V dropped 6 bases and J dropped 2 bases, with 8 bases sitting between them. Germline lookup yields CDR1 ENHRY and CDR2 SYGVKD. There are 13 residues in the CDR3. CDR3 DNA: TGTGCCATCAGGTTTCAGACTGGAAACACCATATATTTT. It is translated as CAIRFQTGNTIYF.

This clone appeared once. The rearrangement links TRBV9 to TRBJ1-2; 9 positions match TRBD1. The ends lost 3 bases at V and 7 bases at J; junction bases unmatched: 7. The CDR3 is 14 residues long. Per the germline V gene, CDR1 is SGDLS and CDR2 is YYNGEE. The CDR3 DNA reads as TGTGCCAGCAGCGGGGACAGGGAGTTTCGTGGCTACACCTTC. It codes for CASSGDREFRGYTF.